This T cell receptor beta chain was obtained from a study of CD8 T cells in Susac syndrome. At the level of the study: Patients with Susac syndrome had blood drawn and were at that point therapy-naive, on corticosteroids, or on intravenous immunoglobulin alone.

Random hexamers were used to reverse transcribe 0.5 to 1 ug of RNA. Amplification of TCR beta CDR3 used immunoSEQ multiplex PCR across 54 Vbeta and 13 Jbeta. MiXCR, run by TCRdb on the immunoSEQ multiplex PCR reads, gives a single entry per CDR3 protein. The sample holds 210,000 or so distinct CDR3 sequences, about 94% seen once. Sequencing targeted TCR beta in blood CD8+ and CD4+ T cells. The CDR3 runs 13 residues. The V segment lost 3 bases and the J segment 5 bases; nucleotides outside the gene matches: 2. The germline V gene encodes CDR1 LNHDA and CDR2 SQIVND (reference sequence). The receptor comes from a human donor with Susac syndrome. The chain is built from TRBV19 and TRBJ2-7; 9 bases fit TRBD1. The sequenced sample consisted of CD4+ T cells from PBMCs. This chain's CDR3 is CASSMGDRDEQYF. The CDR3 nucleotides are TGTGCCAGTAGTATGGGGGACAGGGACGAGCAGTACTTC. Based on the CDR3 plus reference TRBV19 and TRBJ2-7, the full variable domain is DGGITQSPKYLFRKEGQNVTLSCEQNLNHDAMYWYRQDPGQGLRLIYYSQIVNDFQKGDIAEGYSVSREKKESFPLTVTSAQKNPTAFYLCASSMGDRDEQYFGPGTRLTVT.